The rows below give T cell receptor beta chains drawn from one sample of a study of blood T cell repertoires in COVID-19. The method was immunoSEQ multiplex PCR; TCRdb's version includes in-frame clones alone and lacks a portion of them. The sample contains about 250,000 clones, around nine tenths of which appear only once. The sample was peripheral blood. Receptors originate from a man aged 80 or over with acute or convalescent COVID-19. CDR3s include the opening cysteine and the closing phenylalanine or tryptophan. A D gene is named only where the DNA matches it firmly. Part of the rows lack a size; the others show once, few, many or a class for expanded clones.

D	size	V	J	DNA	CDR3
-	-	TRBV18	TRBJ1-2	TGTGCCAGCTCACCACAGGAGGGCTCCGGCTACACCTTC	CASSPQEGSGYTF
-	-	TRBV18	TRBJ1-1	TGTGCCAGCTCACCCGTTGACAAGAACACTGAAGCTTTCTTT	CASSPVDKNTEAFF
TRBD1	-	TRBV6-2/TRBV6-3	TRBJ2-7	TGTGCCAGCAGTTCCCCGACAGGGAAGACGCCCTACGAGCAGTACTTC	CASSSPTGKTPYEQYF
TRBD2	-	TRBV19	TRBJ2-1	TGTGCCAGTAGTGATAGCGGGAGTGTCCACAATGAGCAGTTCTTC	CASSDSGSVHNEQFF
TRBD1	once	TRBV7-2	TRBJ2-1	TGTGCCAGCAGCTTCGCCGGGACAGGGTCTTACAATGAGCAGTTCTTC	CASSFAGTGSYNEQFF
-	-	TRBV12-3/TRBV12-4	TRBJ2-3	TGTGCCAGCACCAATGAGTTCACAGATACGCAGTATTTT	CASTNEFTDTQYF
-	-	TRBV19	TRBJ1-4	TGTGCCAGTAGAGTCGTGGGGGCCCCCAGGGAAAAACTGTTTTTT	CASRVVGAPREKLFF
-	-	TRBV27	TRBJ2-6	TGTGCCAGCAGTTGGAGTGGTACTGGGGCCAACGTCCTGACTTTC	CASSWSGTGANVLTF
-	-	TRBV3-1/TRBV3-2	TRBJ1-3	TGTGCCAGCAGCCTTCTCCCCCGGGACACCATATATTTT	CASSLLPRDTIYF
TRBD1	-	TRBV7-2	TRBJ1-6	TGTGCCAGCAGCATAGGGACAGCCGTTAATTCACCCCTCCACTTT	CASSIGTAVNSPLHF
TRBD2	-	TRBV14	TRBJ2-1	TGTGCCAGCAGCCCTGGACTAGCGTCCTACAATGAGCAGTTCTTC	CASSPGLASYNEQFF
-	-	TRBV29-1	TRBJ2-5	TGCAGCGGGGTGACAGGAGCATCCCCGAACTTC	CSGVTGASPNF
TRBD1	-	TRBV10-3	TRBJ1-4	TGTGCCATCCGGACAGGCGTTAATGAAAAACTGTTTTTT	CAIRTGVNEKLFF
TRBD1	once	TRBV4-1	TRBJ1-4	TGCGCCAGCAGCCGTAGCACGACAGGGATGGGTGAAAAACTGTTTTTT	CASSRSTTGMGEKLFF
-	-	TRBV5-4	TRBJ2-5	TGTGCCAGCAGCTTTAGCATGGAGTGGAAGGAGACCCAGTACTTC	CASSFSMEWKETQYF
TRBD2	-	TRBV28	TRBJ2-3	TGTGCCAGCAGGACTAGCGGCCTCACAGATACGCAGTATTTT	CASRTSGLTDTQYF
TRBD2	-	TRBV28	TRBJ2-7	TGTGCCAGCAGCCCGGATAGAGCGGGATACCACGAGCAGTACTTC	CASSPDRAGYHEQYF
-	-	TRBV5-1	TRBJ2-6	TGCGCCAGCAGCTTTAATGCTGGGGCCAACGTCCTGACTTTC	CASSFNAGANVLTF
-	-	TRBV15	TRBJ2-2	TGTGCCACCAGCAGACTCGGACTCCCCGGGGAGCTGTTTTTT	CATSRLGLPGELFF
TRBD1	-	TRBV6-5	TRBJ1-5	TGTGCCAGCAGTTTCAACAGGGGCGATCAGCCCCAGCATTTT	CASSFNRGDQPQHF
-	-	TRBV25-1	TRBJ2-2	TGTGCCAGCAGTGAATCGTGGGGGCCGGAGCTGTTTTTT	CASSESWGPELFF
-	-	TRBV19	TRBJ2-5	TGTGCCAGTAGTATGGGAGCTGGAAAGACCCAGTACTTC	CASSMGAGKTQYF
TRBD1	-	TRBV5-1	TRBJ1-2	TGCGCCAGCAGCTTAGAGGGGGCGGGAGGCTACACCTTC	CASSLEGAGGYTF
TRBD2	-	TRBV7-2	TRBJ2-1	TGTGCCAGCAGCTTATTCCCAGCGGGGGGTTACAATGAGCAGTTCTTC	CASSLFPAGGYNEQFF
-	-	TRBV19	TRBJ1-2	TGTGCCAGTAGTATGAATAGGGGGTCCTTCTATGGCTACACCTTC	CASSMNRGSFYGYTF
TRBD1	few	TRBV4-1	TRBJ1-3	TGCGCCAGCAGCCAAGAGGGGGTCGGCAGGGGGCTAACTGGAAACACCATATATTTT	CASSQEGVGRGLTGNTIYF
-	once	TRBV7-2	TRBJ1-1	TGTGCCAGCAGCTCAGACAGGGAAGCTTTCTTT	CASSSDREAFF
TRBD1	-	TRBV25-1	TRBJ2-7	TGTGCCAGCGCCGCCCCGGGACAGGGGGACGAGCAGTACTTC	CASAAPGQGDEQYF
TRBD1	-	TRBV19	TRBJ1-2	TGTGCCAACTCAGGGGAAGGGGGCCAAGCTAACTATGGCTACACCTTC	CANSGEGGQANYGYTF
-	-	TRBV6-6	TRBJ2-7	TGTGCCAGCAGGGATCCCGGGGAATGGTCCTCCTACGAGCAGTACTTC	CASRDPGEWSSYEQYF
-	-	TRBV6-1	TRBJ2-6	TGTGCCAGCAGTCACAGCGGCTCTGGGGCCAACGTCCTGACTTTC	CASSHSGSGANVLTF
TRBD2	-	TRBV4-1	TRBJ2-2	TGCGCCAGCAGCCAAGATACGGCTAGCGGGAACACCGGGGAGCTGTTTTTT	CASSQDTASGNTGELFF
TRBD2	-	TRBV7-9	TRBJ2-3	TGTGCCAGCAGCTTAACGCGGGGGGAGAGTCCAGATACGCAGTATTTT	CASSLTRGESPDTQYF
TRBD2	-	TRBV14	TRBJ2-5	TGTGCCAGCAGCCGTAGCGGGGGGGCCATCTCGGAGACCCAGTACTTC	CASSRSGGAISETQYF
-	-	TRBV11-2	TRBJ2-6	TGTGCCAGCAGCTTAGTACTAGCTCCCTTCTCTGGGGCCAACGTCCTGACTTTC	CASSLVLAPFSGANVLTF
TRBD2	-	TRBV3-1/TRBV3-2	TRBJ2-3	TGTGCCAGCAGCGCCCGGCGGCGGGGGGTCACAGATACGCAGTATTTT	CASSARRRGVTDTQYF
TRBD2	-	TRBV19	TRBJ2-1	TGTGCCAGTAGTAGACGACTAGCGGGGGATTACAATGAGCAGTTCTTC	CASSRRLAGDYNEQFF
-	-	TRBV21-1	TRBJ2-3	TGTGCCAGCAGCAAAGCAGAACTTTCCTACACAGATACGCAGTATTTT	CASSKAELSYTDTQYF
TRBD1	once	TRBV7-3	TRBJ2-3	TGTGCCAGCAGCAGACAGGGACCTTCTAGCACAGATACGCAGTATTTT	CASSRQGPSSTDTQYF
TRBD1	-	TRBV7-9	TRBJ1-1	TGTGCCAGCAGCTTACCAGGGGGCGGAACTGAAGCTTTCTTT	CASSLPGGGTEAFF
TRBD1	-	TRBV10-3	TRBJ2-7	TGTGCCACCTCCGGGACAGGGGGCGAATACGAGCAGTACTTC	CATSGTGGEYEQYF
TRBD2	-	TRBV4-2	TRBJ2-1	TGTGCCAGCAGCCAAGTGGGTTTCACGACTAGCCGCAATGAGCAGTTCTTC	CASSQVGFTTSRNEQFF
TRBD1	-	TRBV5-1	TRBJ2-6	TGCGCCAGCAGGCCTTCGGACAGGGGCATTCAGTCTGGGGCCAACGTCCTGACTTTC	CASRPSDRGIQSGANVLTF
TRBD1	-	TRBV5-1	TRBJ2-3	TGCGCCAGCACCCGGACAGGGGTCCTGTCGGATACGCAGTATTTT	CASTRTGVLSDTQYF
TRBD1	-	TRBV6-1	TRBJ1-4	TGTGCCAGCAGTGAACTAACAGGGGACCTTGAAAAACTGTTTTTT	CASSELTGDLEKLFF
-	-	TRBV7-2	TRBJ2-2	TGTGCCAGCAGCTCTTTGGCGAGCGCCGGGGAGCTGTTTTTT	CASSSLASAGELFF
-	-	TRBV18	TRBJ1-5	TGTGCCAGCTCTCCTACAGGGATAGGAAATCAGCCCCAGCATTTT	CASSPTGIGNQPQHF
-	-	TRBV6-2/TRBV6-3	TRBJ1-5	TGTGCCAGCAGTTATTTACGGAGCAATCAGCCCCAGCATTTT	CASSYLRSNQPQHF
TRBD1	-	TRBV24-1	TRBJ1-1	TGTGCCACCAGAGAGACAGGGGGGTACACTGAAGCTTTCTTT	CATRETGGYTEAFF
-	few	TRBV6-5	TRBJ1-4	TGTGCCAGCAGCACCCCAGCAGGTGAAAAACTGTTTTTT	CASSTPAGEKLFF
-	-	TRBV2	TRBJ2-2	TGTGCCAGCAGTCGCACCGGGGAGCTGTTTTTT	CASSRTGELFF